Presented here are 9 T cell receptor beta chains from one specimen sequenced in a study of T cells in Graves' hyperthyroidism and ophthalmopathy. RNA transcripts provided the source from which TCR beta CDR3 regions were amplified. An initial round of RT-PCR targeting the TCR CDR3 relied on the HTBI primer set. TCRdb re-called the multiplex PCR reads with MiXCR, one entry per CDR3 protein. The sample includes hundreds of thousands of distinct CDR3 sequences, roughly 15% of them seen just once. Sample: blood. The receptors stem from a man aged 18-30 years with Graves' ophthalmopathy.

This clonotype was detected many times. V and J are TRBV5-1 and TRBJ1-1; 7 bases align to TRBD1. V shed 4 bases, J shed 1 base, and the junction held 4 bases outside the gene matches. CDR1 SGHRS and CDR2 YFSETQ come from the germline V gene. This CDR3 is built from 14 residues. The CDR3 loop is CASSERTGNTEAFF. CDR3 DNA sequence: TGCGCCAGCAGCGAGAGGACAGGGAACACTGAAGCTTTCTTT.

This clonotype was seen only a few times. This rearrangement joins TRBV19 to TRBJ2-1; D unresolved. The germline CDR1 and CDR2 sequences are LNHDA and SQIVND (reference sequence). The V end was cut by 5 bases, the J end by 4 bases, with 12 bases between. This CDR3 has 14 amino acids. This CDR3 reads CASSPLTNYNEQFF. CDR3 DNA sequence: TGTGCCAGTAGTCCCCTTACGAATTACAATGAGCAGTTCTTC. Using reference TRBV19 and TRBJ2-1 for the parts outside the CDR3, the full variable domain is DGGITQSPKYLFRKEGQNVTLSCEQNLNHDAMYWYRQDPGQGLRLIYYSQIVNDFQKGDIAEGYSVSREKKESFPLTVTSAQKNPTAFYLCASSPLTNYNEQFFGPGTRLTVL.

This clonotype occurred many times. The chain links TRBV20-1 to TRBJ2-7; D not resolved. The length of the CDR3 is 13 residues. Germline V CDR1 and CDR2: DFQATT, SNEGSKA (reference sequence). Trimming took off 0 bases at V and 0 bases at J, with 6 bases between the two ends. CDR3 sequence: CSARDLNSYEQYF. CDR3 in DNA: TGCAGTGCTAGAGACCTAAACTCCTACGAGCAGTACTTC.

This clonotype has ten or more counts. The genes are TRBV2 and TRBJ2-3, with D perhaps TRBD1 (6 bases). Between the trimmed V and J ends, which lost 6 bases and 4 bases, there was a span of 11 bases. This CDR3 spans 13 amino acids. Per germline, CDR1 SNHLY and CDR2 FYNNEI. This CDR3 is CASRGAEADTQYF. For the CDR3, the DNA is TGTGCCAGCAGGGGGGCTGAGGCAGATACGCAGTATTTT.

This clonotype appeared a few times. This sequence joins TRBV7-6 and TRBJ2-1; the match to TRBD1 covers 9 bases. V shed 5 bases, J shed 7 bases, and the junction held 9 bases outside the gene matches. Germline V CDR1 and CDR2: SGHVS, FNYEAQ. This CDR3 is 15 amino acids long. The DNA of the CDR3 is TGTGCCAGCAGCCGTACGGGACAGGGAAGTAATGAGCAGTTCTTC. It specifies CASSRTGQGSNEQFF.

Comments on this clonotype: A much larger clone differs from this one at a single base, so this may be a read error. The chain combines TRBV3-1 with TRBJ2-7; 9 bases line up with TRBD2. Looked up from germline, CDR1 is LGHDT and CDR2 is YNNKEL (reference sequence). V lost 4 bases to trimming and J lost 7 bases; unmatched junction nucleotides: 11. The CDR3 sequence is 15 residues long. The chain's CDR3 is CASSRRGGGPGEQYF. CDR3 bases: TGTGCCAGCAGCCGGCGCGGGGGGGGGCCAGGTGAGCAGTACTTC.

There are many counts of this clonotype. CDR3 protein: CSARDLVTGGYEQYF. CDR3 nucleotides: TGCAGTGCTAGAGATCTTGTGACAGGGGGCTACGAGCAGTACTTC. The V and J genes are TRBV20-1 and TRBJ2-7; TRBD1 agrees at 9 bases. The junction had 6 bases not matched to a gene; V was cut back by 0 bases and J by 3 bases. CDR3 length: 15 residues. CDR1 and CDR2 from the germline V gene are DFQATT and SNEGSKA (reference sequence).

Details on this clonotype: Possible read error: a much larger clone is one base away. The J gene is TRBJ2-5, the V gene TRBV24-1; TRBD1 agrees at 7 bases. The assigned J gene may be wrong: the sequence end matches TRBJ2-1 better. Germline V gives CDR1 KGHDR, CDR2 SFDVKD. The CDR3 is made up of 12 amino acids. The CDR3 sequence is CATSYRGETQFF. The CDR3 bases are TGTGCCACCAGTTACAGGGGAGAGACCCAGTTCTTC.

Many counts were recorded for this clonotype. V and J are TRBV3-1 and TRBJ1-4, with D unclear. Germline V gives CDR1 LGHDT, CDR2 YNNKEL (reference sequence). The length of the CDR3 is 13 residues. V was trimmed by 7 bases and J by 0 bases, leaving 6 bases between them. The CDR3 DNA follows: TGTGCCAGCAAGACCCCAACTAATGAAAAACTGTTTTTT. This sequence encodes CASKTPTNEKLFF.